These 3 T cell receptor beta chains share one sample of origin, sequenced in a study of T cell repertoires in ileal Crohn's disease. TCRdb keeps only in-frame clones here, not all; method: immunoSEQ multiplex PCR. The sample has about 13,000 clones, 78% seen once. Specified time point: neoterminal ileum biopsy at postoperative endoscopy, about 6 months after surgery. The specimen sequenced was ileal tissue. Receptor source: an adult with Crohn's disease.

V and J are TRBV7-3 and TRBJ2-1, with D perhaps matching TRBD1 (6 bases). CDR3 size: 14 residues. Germline V gene lookup returns CDR1 SGHTA and CDR2 FQGTGA. Trimming pared 3 bases from V and 6 bases from J, leaving 12 bases between. The CDR3 here is CASSLTGSFNEQFF. The CDR3 bases are TGTGCCAGCAGCTTGACAGGTTCGTTCAATGAGCAGTTCTTC.

This clone was seen only a few times. V gene TRBV6-1 combines with J gene TRBJ1-2, with a tentative D call TRBD1 (5 bases). The CDR3 length is 12 residues. V lost 8 bases and J lost 7, with 14 bases in between. Germline V gives CDR1 MNHNS, CDR2 SASEGT. CDR3 amino acids: CASWGGLSGYTF. DNA of the CDR3: TGTGCCAGCTGGGGGGGACTCAGTGGCTACACCTTC.

This clone was found a few times. J is TRBJ2-1 and V is TRBV7-6; D is perhaps TRBD2 (6 bases). CDR1 and CDR2 (germline): SGHVS, FNYEAQ. The CDR3 consists of 18 residues. Trimming took 1 base from V and 0 from J, leaving 16 bases between them. The CDR3 here is CASSLGRGPFSSYNEQFF. For the CDR3, the DNA is TGTGCCAGCAGCTTAGGGCGGGGCCCCTTCAGCTCCTACAATGAGCAGTTCTTC.